These 26 T cell receptor beta chains came from one sample sequenced in a study of T cell repertoires in cytomegalovirus infection. TCRdb analysed the reads with MiXCR anew, one entry per CDR3 protein. The sample gives about 180,000 distinct CDR3 sequences, under 15% of which show up once; 25% to 30% is in the top ten. Sample: PBMCs. The receptors were gathered from a human donor in good health (CMV status not recorded). Some clones in this sample may be carry-over from other donors' samples.

This clonotype occurred a few times. The chain is built from TRBV20-1 and TRBJ2-7; D possibly corresponds to TRBD2 (6 bases). The V gene lost 6 bases and the J gene lost 1 base, with 16 bases spanning the gap. The CDR3 runs 14 residues. Per germline, CDR1 DFQATT and CDR2 SNEGSKA (reference sequence). The DNA of the CDR3 is TGCAGTGCCTCTCAGGCAGGGAGGTCCTACGAGCAGTACTTC. The encoded protein is CSASQAGRSYEQYF.

There are many counts of this clonotype. The chain combines TRBV7-8 with TRBJ2-7; 14 nucleotides line up with TRBD2. V dropped 5 bases and J dropped 3; count of bases not matched to a gene: 6. Germline-derived CDR1 and CDR2 are SGHVS and FQNEAQ. This CDR3 contains 16 residues. The CDR3 region is CASSLGTSGSLYEQYF. The CDR3 DNA is TGTGCCAGCAGCCTAGGGACTAGCGGGAGTCTCTACGAGCAGTACTTC.

The V gene is TRBV7-2, the J gene TRBJ1-1; 9 bases map to TRBD1. The CDR3 contains 14 residues. Looked up from germline, CDR1 is SGHTA and CDR2 is FQGNSA. Trimming at V came to 10 bases and at J to 6 bases, leaving 12 bases not matched to a gene. CDR3 nucleotides: TGTGCCAACAGGCTAATCAACAGGGGGCCTGAAGCTTTCTTT. Translation: CANRLINRGPEAFF. Combining the CDR3 with reference TRBV7-2 and TRBJ1-1 gives the whole variable domain GAGVSQSPSNKVTEKGKDVELRCDPISGHTALYWYRQSLGQGLEFLIYFQGNSAPDKSGLPSDRFSAERTGGSVSTLTIQRTQQEDSAVYLCANRLINRGPEAFFGQGTRLTVV.

This clonotype appeared many times. The chain recombines TRBV28 with TRBJ1-1, with 9 bases aligning to TRBD1. Trimming cost V 8 bases and J 1 base; bases outside gene matches: 2. This CDR3 has 13 residues. Germline V gene sequence: CDR1 MDHEN, CDR2 SYDVKM. The CDR3 region has the DNA TGTGCCAGCGGGGACAGGGCGAACACTGAAGCTTTCTTT. This sequence encodes CASGDRANTEAFF. Variable domain in full (rest from reference TRBV28 and TRBJ1-1): DVKVTQSSRYLVKRTGEKVFLECVQDMDHENMFWYRQDPGLGLRLIYFSYDVKMKEKGDIPEGYSVSREKKERFSLILESASTNQTSMYLCASGDRANTEAFFGQGTRLTVV.

A few counts support this clonotype. The V gene is TRBV20-1, the J gene TRBJ2-7; the match to TRBD2 covers 14 bases. V shed 6 bases, J shed 5 bases, and the junction held 9 bases outside the gene matches. Per the germline V gene, CDR1 is DFQATT and CDR2 is SNEGSKA (reference sequence). The CDR3 sequence is 15 residues long. CDR3 DNA sequence: TGCAGTGCCAAGACTAGCGGGAGGGCCGAGGACGAGCAGTACTTC. This sequence encodes CSAKTSGRAEDEQYF.

V gene TRBV7-9 combines with J gene TRBJ2-7; D is unresolved. V was clipped by 5 bases and J by 7 bases, with 21 bases between them. Germline-derived CDR1 and CDR2 are SEHNR and FQNEAQ (reference sequence). There are 15 residues in the CDR3. CDR3 region: CASSPPLGSGLEQYF. CDR3 nucleotides: TGTGCCAGCAGCCCTCCCCTCGGTTCAGGTCTGGAGCAGTACTTC.

This clonotype was recorded at least ten times. The gene calls are TRBV7-2 and TRBJ2-7, with 7 bases that match TRBD2. In germline, CDR1 is SGHTA, CDR2 FQGNSA. V lost 1 base and J lost 5; bases outside the gene matches: 8. This CDR3 region has 15 residues. The CDR3 DNA follows: TGTGCCAGCAGCTTAGGGTGGGGGAGGGCCGACGAGCAGTACTTC. Protein product: CASSLGWGRADEQYF.

The V call is TRBV5-1, the J call TRBJ1-1; 8 bases align to TRBD1. The CDR3 consists of 15 residues. Germline V gene sequence: CDR1 SGHRS, CDR2 YFSETQ. V shed 3 bases and J 4 bases; nucleotides not matched to a gene: 8. CDR3 amino acids: CASSSGQGRITEAFF. The CDR3 DNA is TGCGCCAGCAGCTCCGGACAGGGAAGGATCACTGAAGCTTTCTTT.

The genes are TRBV7-9 and TRBJ1-6; D is undetermined. Trimming took 5 bases from V and 4 from J, leaving 12 bases between them. Germline V gene sequence: CDR1 SEHNR, CDR2 FQNEAQ (reference sequence). The CDR3 totals 15 residues. CDR3 protein: CASSQESAYNSPLHF. In DNA form, the CDR3 reads TGTGCCAGCAGCCAAGAGTCGGCATATAATTCACCCCTCCACTTT.

This clonotype was observed a single time. This sequence may be a read error, since a much larger clone differs from it by one base. The chain carries TRBV20-1 and TRBJ2-1; 8 bases align to TRBD2. The length of the CDR3 is 14 residues. The germline V gene has CDR1 DFQATT and CDR2 SNEGSKA (reference sequence). CDR3 amino acids: CRASIGGLDDEQFF. The CDR3 coding sequence is TGCAGGGCTAGTATTGGGGGACTAGACGATGAGCAGTTCTTC.

With respect to this clonotype: This may come from a read error, since a much larger clone is one base off. This chain joins TRBV28 and TRBJ2-2; no definite D call. The CDR3 has 12 residues. The V end was cut by 6 bases, the J end by 0 bases, with 2 bases between. Germline assignment: CDR1 MDHEN and CDR2 SYDVKM. The CDR3 reads CASRANTGELFF. The CDR3 nucleotides read TGTGCCAGCAGGGCGAACACCGGGGAGCTGTTTTTT.

This sequence joins TRBV20-1 and TRBJ1-2; TRBD1 matches at 8 bases. Germline CDR1 and CDR2: DFQATT and SNEGSKA (reference sequence). With 6 bases clipped from V and 3 bases from J, the junction kept 6 bases outside the gene matches. The CDR3 has 13 amino acids. The CDR3: CSAPDREDYGYTF. As DNA, the CDR3 is TGCAGTGCCCCGGACAGGGAGGACTATGGCTACACCTTC.

This clonotype was detected many times. The DNA of the CDR3 is TGTGCCAGCCGCCTAGGCCCCGGGGAGCTGTTTTTT. It codes for CASRLGPGELFF. The chain uses TRBV19 and TRBJ2-2, with D hard to call. The length of the CDR3 is 12 residues. Germline-derived CDR1 and CDR2 are LNHDA and SQIVND (reference sequence). Trimming left V 9 bases short and J 6 bases short, with 11 bases between.

This clonotype has at least ten counts. CDR3 sequence reads: CASSLAPAGNAYEQYF. The CDR3 DNA sequence: TGTGCCAGCAGCTTAGCGCCGGCGGGGAATGCCTACGAGCAGTACTTC. The gene calls are TRBV7-2 and TRBJ2-7; the D gene is possibly TRBD2 (6 bases). This CDR3 spans 16 amino acids. Germline CDR1 reads SGHTA; CDR2 reads FQGNSA. The V gene lost 0 bases and the J gene lost 2 bases, with 14 bases spanning the gap.

There are many counts of this clonotype. The chain is built from TRBV11-2 and TRBJ1-1; D gene unclear. This CDR3 region has 15 residues. CDR1 SGHAT and CDR2 FQNNGV come from the germline V gene. Trimming shortened V by 4 bases and J by 5 bases, and 17 bases separated the two germline ends. The CDR3 sequence: CASSSGMGGRTEAFF. The CDR3 coding sequence is TGTGCCAGCAGCTCCGGGATGGGAGGGAGGACTGAAGCTTTCTTT.

This clonotype was recorded a few times. The chain is built from TRBV6-6 and TRBJ1-1; 10 nucleotides line up with TRBD1. Losses at the gene ends were 0 bases for V and 4 bases for J; bases not matched to a gene: 5. The CDR3 contains 16 residues. The V gene's germline CDR1 is MNHNY and CDR2 SVGAGI (reference sequence). Here the CDR3 DNA reads TGTGCCAGCAGTTACTCGACAGGGGGCCGCGGCACTGAAGCTTTCTTT. It encodes CASSYSTGGRGTEAFF.

The genes are TRBV11-2 and TRBJ2-7; 7 bases match TRBD1. Germline assignment: CDR1 SGHAT and CDR2 FQNNGV. After removal of 7 bases from V and 3 bases from J, the junction contained 6 bases not matched to a gene. The CDR3 runs to 13 residues. The CDR3 sequence: CASTLGQDYEQYF. CDR3 DNA: TGTGCCAGCACCCTTGGACAGGACTACGAGCAGTACTTC.

This chain links TRBV2 with TRBJ1-6, with unresolved D. Germline CDR1 SNHLY, CDR2 FYNNEI. This CDR3 has 15 amino acids. V was shortened by 1 base and J by 10 bases, with 14 bases between the two germline ends. The CDR3 loop is CASSEGTDVGSPLHF. The DNA for the CDR3 is TGTGCCAGCAGTGAAGGGACCGACGTTGGGTCACCCCTCCACTTT.

This clonotype occurred a few times. The chain uses TRBV7-9 and TRBJ1-4; D unclear. V lost 7 bases, J lost 10 bases, and 22 bases lay in between. The CDR3 has 15 amino acids. CDR1 is SEHNR, CDR2 FQNEAQ, per germline (reference sequence). As DNA, the CDR3 is TGTGCCAGCACCTCTTCGGGAGGGCAGGTTGGAAAACTGTTTTTT. Amino acid sequence: CASTSSGGQVGKLFF.

This clonotype was counted many times. V gene TRBV6-6 combines with J gene TRBJ2-1; D is uncertain. The CDR3 spans 18 residues. V gave up 0 bases and J gave up 4 bases, with 19 bases separating them. Germline loops: CDR1 MNHNY, CDR2 SVGAGI (reference sequence). CDR3 bases: TGTGCCAGCAGTTACTCTCCGCGGCAGTCAACCCGATACAATGAGCAGTTCTTC. Its protein product is CASSYSPRQSTRYNEQFF.

This clonotype was detected only a few times. The chain has TRBV25-1 and TRBJ1-1; D is perhaps TRBD1 (5 bases). CDR1 is MGHDK, CDR2 SYGVNS, per germline. V lost 6 bases and J 3 bases, leaving 17 bases between the germline ends. This CDR3 spans 15 amino acids. This CDR3 is CASRTGEGKYTEAFF. The CDR3 region has the DNA TGTGCCAGCAGAACGGGGGAAGGGAAGTACACTGAAGCTTTCTTT.

The DNA for the CDR3 is TGTGCCAGCAGCTTACGGGGGTTGGGGAACACTGAAGCTTTCTTT. Translated: CASSLRGLGNTEAFF. The V and J genes are TRBV7-9 and TRBJ1-1; possibly TRBD1 for D (5 bases). CDR1 is SEHNR, CDR2 FQNEAQ, per germline (reference sequence). The CDR3 has 15 residues. The V end lost 2 bases, the J end lost 1 base, and 11 bases lay between the germline ends.

V and J are TRBV6-2 or TRBV6-3 and TRBJ1-1; no clear D. This CDR3 has 13 residues. V was pared by 2 bases and J by 10 bases, with 14 bases between. The germline CDR1 and CDR2 sequences are MNHEY and SVGEGT. The CDR3 reads CASSYEVPPGAFF. Written as DNA, the CDR3 is TGTGCCAGCAGTTACGAGGTCCCCCCGGGAGCTTTCTTT.

This chain uses TRBV20-1 with TRBJ2-7, with 8 bases aligning to TRBD1. V lost 2 bases and J lost 3; bases outside the gene matches: 3. The germline CDR1 and CDR2 sequences are DFQATT and SNEGSKA (reference sequence). The CDR3 contains 13 residues. CDR3 in DNA: TGCAGTGCTAGAAGGACAGGGATCTACGAGCAGTACTTC. This sequence encodes CSARRTGIYEQYF.

This chain connects TRBV19 to TRBJ2-5; D might be TRBD2 (6 bases). V was clipped by 7 bases and J by 4 bases, with 16 bases between them. The CDR3 has 14 amino acids. Germline-derived CDR1 and CDR2 are LNHDA and SQIVND (reference sequence). CDR3 region: CASTSLANRETQYF. The CDR3 bases are TGTGCCAGTACCTCCCTAGCGAACCGAGAGACCCAGTACTTC.

Remarks on this clonotype: This clone may be a read error of a much larger clone one base away. The V and J genes are TRBV27 and TRBJ1-6, with TRBD1 identical over 7 bases. Germline CDR1 is MNHEY and CDR2 is SMNVEV (reference sequence). The CDR3 has 14 amino acids. V lost 9 bases and J lost 7; bases outside the gene matches: 9. CDR3 nucleotides: TGTGCCAGAAATGCCGGGACAGTAAATTCACCCCTCCACTTT. It is translated as CARNAGTVNSPLHF.